This T cell receptor (beta chain) was sequenced during a study of blood T cell repertoires in COVID-19. V gave up 3 bases and J gave up 2 bases, with 10 bases separating them. The V gene's germline CDR1 is SGHTA and CDR2 FQGNSA. The CDR3 contains 15 residues. The table came from immunoSEQ multiplex PCR; TCRdb's copy has only in-frame clones and leaves some out. Found here are 69,000 or so clones, 80% to 90% of them singletons; the top ten hold approximately 4.4%. The sample was peripheral blood. The chain recombines TRBV7-2 with TRBJ2-2, with a weak D call TRBD2 (6 bases). The receptor was isolated from a woman older than 75 with active or convalescent COVID-19. CDR3 DNA sequence: TGTGCCAGCAGCTTGGCGGGACCAAACACCGGGGAGCTGTTTTTT. Its protein product is CASSLAGPNTGELFF.